The next 26 T cell receptor beta chains were all read from a single sample in a study of CD8+ T cells in alopecia areata. Sequencing relied on a cDNA template that was reverse transcribed from extracted RNA. Sequencing was performed with immunoSEQ multiplex PCR; in TCRdb, only in-frame clones are kept and a portion is missing. This sample has 150,000 to 180,000 clones; around 50% occur once, and the top ten carry approximately 19%. Sequenced material: CD8+ T cells sorted from blood, taken at week 0. These TCRs come from a human donor with alopecia areata.

This sequence joins TRBV4-1 and TRBJ2-3; D perhaps matches TRBD1 (5 bases). This CDR3 region has 14 residues. The V end was cut by 1 base, the J end by 1 base, with 6 bases between. From germline, CDR1 is MGHRA and CDR2 YSYEKL. CDR3 nucleotide sequence: TGCGCCAGCAGCCAAGCCAGGGGCACAGATACGCAGTATTTT. Protein: CASSQARGTDTQYF.

The chain employs TRBV4-1 and TRBJ1-1; D is uncertain. Per the germline V gene, CDR1 is MGHRA and CDR2 is YSYEKL. Between the trimmed V and J ends, which lost 3 bases and 0 bases, there was a span of 2 bases. The CDR3 runs 12 residues. The CDR3 DNA follows: TGCGCCAGCAGCCACGTGAACACTGAAGCTTTCTTT. Its protein is CASSHVNTEAFF.

On this clone: At the DNA level, this CDR3 is encoded by other sequences in the same sample as well. The chain recombines TRBV4-1 with TRBJ1-2, with D hard to call. V was trimmed by 0 bases and J by 2 bases, leaving 7 bases between them. CDR1 and CDR2 from the germline V gene are MGHRA and YSYEKL. CDR3 length: 14 amino acids. The chain's CDR3 is CASSQDPGNYGYTF. The CDR3 DNA sequence: TGCGCCAGCAGCCAAGATCCTGGGAACTATGGCTACACCTTC.

This clone was observed a handful of times. The same CDR3 also results from other DNA sequences found in this sample. This chain connects TRBV30 to TRBJ2-2; D is perhaps TRBD1 (6 bases). The germline CDR1 and CDR2 sequences are GTSNPN and SVGIG (reference sequence). This CDR3 contains 13 residues. With 0 bases removed from V and 5 bases from J, the gap between germline ends came to 7 bases. This CDR3 is CAWSVQGTGELFF. The CDR3 DNA sequence: TGTGCCTGGAGTGTACAGGGAACCGGGGAGCTGTTTTTT.

This clone was seen just once. This sample also contains other DNA sequences that code for the same CDR3. V usage is TRBV29-1 and J usage is TRBJ1-1; 7 nucleotides agree with TRBD1. V lost 2 bases, J lost 6 bases, and 0 bases stayed unmatched. The CDR3 length is 11 residues. Per germline, CDR1 SQVTM and CDR2 ANQGSEA. CDR3 nucleotide sequence: TGCAGCGTTGAACAGGGGGCTGAAGCTTTCTTT. It translates to CSVEQGAEAFF.

This chain uses TRBV27 with TRBJ1-2; D not certain. Germline CDR1 is MNHEY and CDR2 is SMNVEV (reference sequence). V was shortened by 5 bases and J by 8 bases, with 12 bases between the two germline ends. The CDR3 sequence is 12 residues long. The CDR3 here is CASSPMGQGYTF. As DNA, the CDR3 is TGTGCCAGCAGTCCCATGGGTCAAGGCTACACCTTC.

The sample holds a few counts of this clone. V gene TRBV7-2 combines with J gene TRBJ2-3; D ambiguous. Deletions cut 4 bases from V and 2 bases from J, with 4 bases between. Germline loops: CDR1 SGHTA, CDR2 FQGNSA. The length of the CDR3 is 12 residues. The CDR3 here is CASSSFTDTQYF. CDR3 bases: TGTGCCAGCAGCTCGTTCACAGATACGCAGTATTTT.

The V gene is TRBV29-1, the J gene TRBJ2-7, with a weak D call TRBD1 (5 bases). Germline values: CDR1 SQVTM, CDR2 ANQGSEA. Trimming removed 2 bases at V and 3 bases at J, with 8 bases between. The CDR3 loop spans 12 amino acids. The DNA for the CDR3 is TGCAGCGTTGAACTGACAGACTACGAGCAGTACTTC. Translated: CSVELTDYEQYF.

The chain links TRBV29-1 to TRBJ2-7; 8 nucleotides agree with TRBD1. J gave up 2 bases and V 7 bases, and 4 bases lay outside the gene matches. Germline V CDR1 and CDR2: SQVTM, ANQGSEA. The CDR3 runs 12 residues. The CDR3 nucleotides are TGCAGCGGCGGACAGGGAGCCTACGAGCAGTACTTC. Residues: CSGGQGAYEQYF.

The chain recombines TRBV6-5 with TRBJ2-1; 8 nucleotides align to TRBD1. The CDR3 covers 12 residues. From germline, CDR1 is MNHEY and CDR2 SVGAGI. Trimming at V came to 5 bases and at J to 6 bases, leaving 0 bases not matched to a gene. DNA for the CDR3: TGTGCCAGCAGTGACAGGGGCAATGAGCAGTTCTTC. Protein product: CASSDRGNEQFF.

J is TRBJ2-3 and V is TRBV7-9, with D unclear. This CDR3 comprises 13 residues. The germline V gene has CDR1 SEHNR and CDR2 FQNEAQ (reference sequence). Trimming took off 3 bases at V and 0 bases at J, with 4 bases between the two ends. CDR3 in amino acids: CASSFKSTDTQYF. The DNA for the CDR3 is TGTGCCAGCAGCTTTAAAAGCACAGATACGCAGTATTTT. The variable domain in full, with the rest retrieved from reference TRBV7-9 and TRBJ2-3, is DTGVSQNPRHKITKRGQNVTFRCDPISEHNRLYWYRQTLGQGPEFLTYFQNEAQLEKSRLLSDRFSAERPKGSFSTLEIQRTEQGDSAMYLCASSFKSTDTQYFGPGTRLTVL.

The chain carries TRBV25-1 and TRBJ2-7, with D possibly being TRBD2 (5 bases). Germline V gene data show CDR1 as MGHDK and CDR2 as SYGVNS. Trimming shortened V by 2 bases and J by 0 bases, and 8 bases separated the two germline ends. The CDR3 runs 14 residues. CDR3 in amino acids: CASSESGGSYEQYF. The CDR3 DNA reads TGTGCCAGCAGTGAAAGCGGTGGCTCCTACGAGCAGTACTTC.

With respect to this clone: The sample holds other DNA sequences that translate to the same CDR3. The chain carries TRBV29-1 and TRBJ1-2; no firm D call. Germline values: CDR1 SQVTM, CDR2 ANQGSEA. The V and J ends lost 4 bases and 4 bases respectively, with 7 bases between them. The CDR3 contains 11 residues. The CDR3 region has the DNA TGCAGCGTTGTTAGCGGCTATGGCTACACCTTC. Translating gives CSVVSGYGYTF.

The chain combines TRBV29-1 with TRBJ1-2; D is possibly TRBD1 (5 bases). The germline V gene encodes CDR1 SQVTM and CDR2 ANQGSEA. The CDR3 consists of 12 residues. V lost 7 bases and J lost 1, with 10 bases in between. The CDR3 loop is CSGAQGNYGYTF. The CDR3 nucleotides are TGCAGCGGTGCGCAGGGTAACTATGGCTACACCTTC.

The chain joins TRBV7-2 to TRBJ1-2, with D perhaps matching TRBD1 (5 bases). Trimming removed 3 bases at V and 8 bases at J, with 19 bases between. Germline V CDR1 and CDR2: SGHTA, FQGNSA. The CDR3 totals 15 residues. The CDR3: CASSLGGGGIEGYTF. The DNA of the CDR3 is TGTGCCAGCAGCTTGGGGGGAGGAGGGATAGAGGGCTACACCTTC.

This clone was observed a few times. The chain carries TRBV6-5 and TRBJ2-6; D is unresolved. Deletions cut 6 bases from V and 0 bases from J, with 9 bases between. This CDR3 comprises 15 residues. Germline loops: CDR1 MNHEY, CDR2 SVGAGI. CDR3 amino acids: CASSSSLSGANVLTF. The DNA of the CDR3 is TGTGCCAGCAGCAGCAGTCTCTCTGGGGCCAACGTCCTGACTTTC.

The rearrangement links TRBV2 to TRBJ2-7, with 7 nucleotides matching TRBD1. Trimming cost V 0 bases and J 2 bases; bases outside gene matches: 10. This CDR3 is built from 17 residues. CDR1 is SNHLY, CDR2 FYNNEI, per germline. CDR3 loop: CASSEARDSMDTYEQYF. The CDR3, as DNA: TGTGCCAGCAGTGAAGCCCGGGACAGTATGGATACCTACGAGCAGTACTTC.

As regards this clone: An end of the junction does not agree with germline; a read error may underlie this. Other DNA sequences in this sample translate to the same CDR3. The rearrangement joins TRBV29-1 to TRBJ2-3; 11 positions match TRBD2. Germline V gene data show CDR1 as SQVTM and CDR2 as ANQGSEA. This CDR3 is 14 amino acids long. The CDR3 coding sequence is TGCAGCGCCTATAGCGGGGGGGCTGGAGATACGCAGTACTTT. This translates into CSAYSGGAGDTQYF.

This clone was observed a few times. This sequence joins TRBV27 and TRBJ1-1, with TRBD1 matching over 9 bases. The germline V gene has CDR1 MNHEY and CDR2 SMNVEV (reference sequence). J was trimmed by 3 bases and V by 5 bases; bases with no gene match: 10. The CDR3 sequence is 16 residues long. This CDR3 is CASSEALGTGHTEAFF. As DNA, the CDR3 is TGTGCCAGCAGTGAAGCGCTTGGGACAGGGCACACTGAAGCTTTCTTT.

The V and J genes are TRBV5-6 and TRBJ2-7, with a tentative D call TRBD2 (5 bases). Trimming removed 4 bases at V and 1 base at J, with 12 bases between. CDR1 is SGHDT and CDR2 is YYEEEE in the germline V gene. CDR3 length: 14 residues. For the CDR3, the DNA is TGTGCCAGCAGCCCTACTGGAGGTTCCTACGAGCAGTACTTC. Translation gives CASSPTGGSYEQYF.

The rearrangement uses TRBV11-2 and TRBJ1-5; 7 nucleotides line up with TRBD1. Trimming cost V 4 bases and J 9 bases; bases outside gene matches: 6. The germline V gene has CDR1 SGHAT and CDR2 FQNNGV. The CDR3 extends over 13 amino acids. Written as DNA, the CDR3 is TGTGCCAGCAGCTCCACCAGGACAGGGCCCCAGCATTTT. This gives the protein CASSSTRTGPQHF.

The CDR3 DNA sequence: TGCGCCAGCAGTGCGGGGAGTGAGCAGTTCTTC. Protein: CASSAGSEQFF. V and J are TRBV10-2 and TRBJ2-1; possibly TRBD2 for D (5 bases). This CDR3 contains 11 residues. V gave up 4 bases and J gave up 9 bases, with 7 bases separating them. Germline CDR1 is WSHSY and CDR2 is SAAADI.

The J gene is TRBJ2-7, the V gene TRBV11-2; the match to TRBD2 covers 14 bases. Germline assignment: CDR1 SGHAT and CDR2 FQNNGV. The CDR3 is 18 residues long. V lost 0 bases to trimming and J lost 0 bases; unmatched junction nucleotides: 4. CDR3 bases: TGTGCCAGCAGCTTAGAACCGGGACTAGCGGGGGTCTCCTACGAGCAGTACTTC. Encoded protein: CASSLEPGLAGVSYEQYF.

This chain joins TRBV11-2 and TRBJ2-2, with D tentatively TRBD1 (7 bases). CDR1 and CDR2 (germline): SGHAT, FQNNGV. There are 17 residues in the CDR3. The V and J ends lost 2 bases and 3 bases respectively, with 16 bases between them. CDR3 in DNA: TGTGCCAGCAGCTTAATTCCGGCCAGGGGGGACACCGGGGAGCTGTTTTTT. It specifies CASSLIPARGDTGELFF.

The rearrangement links TRBV9 to TRBJ2-7; TRBD2 is a possible D gene (7 bases). CDR1 is SGDLS, CDR2 YYNGEE, per germline. The CDR3 spans 13 residues. The V end was cut by 7 bases, the J end by 4 bases, with 15 bases between. CDR3 DNA: TGTGCCAGCTCCCTAGGGGGGGGATACGAGCAGTACTTC. It is translated as CASSLGGGYEQYF.

This chain connects TRBV4-1 to TRBJ2-7; D perhaps matches TRBD2 (6 bases). V lost 2 bases and J lost 2, with 13 bases in between. The CDR3 is made up of 15 amino acids. Germline V gives CDR1 MGHRA, CDR2 YSYEKL. CDR3 nucleotide sequence: TGCGCCAGCAGCCAAAAAGGGACTGAAACCTACGAGCAGTACTTC. Amino acid sequence: CASSQKGTETYEQYF.